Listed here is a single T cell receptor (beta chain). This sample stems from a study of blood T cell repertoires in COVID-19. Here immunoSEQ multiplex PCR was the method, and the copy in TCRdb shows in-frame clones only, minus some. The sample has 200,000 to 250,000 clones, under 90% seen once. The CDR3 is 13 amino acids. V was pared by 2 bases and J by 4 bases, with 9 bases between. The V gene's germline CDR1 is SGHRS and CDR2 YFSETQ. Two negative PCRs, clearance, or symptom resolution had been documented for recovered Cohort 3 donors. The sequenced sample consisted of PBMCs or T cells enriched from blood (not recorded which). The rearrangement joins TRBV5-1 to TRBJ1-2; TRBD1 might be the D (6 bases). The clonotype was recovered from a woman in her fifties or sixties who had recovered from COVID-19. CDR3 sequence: CASSLDRFYGYTF. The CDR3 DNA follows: TGCGCCAGCAGCTTAGACAGGTTCTATGGCTACACCTTC.